The entry below gives a single T cell receptor beta chain sequence along with its context. Its antigen is unidentified. Repertoires were generated with immunoSEQ multiplex PCR, while TCRdb's copy carries only in-frame clones and drops some. The sample comprises about 23,000 clones, around 50% of which are singletons, and 20% to 25% rests with the top ten. The data belong to a study of radiation and T cells in renal cell carcinoma. Treatment defined: treatment-naive control, cytoreductive nephrectomy. Controls included a few female and about a dozen male donors, resected 2011 to 2014. Study observations and caveats: Irradiated tumors held more dominant CDR3 motifs than control tumors.

CDR1 is GTSNPN and CDR2 is SVGIG in the germline V gene (reference sequence). The J segment lost 10 bases and the V segment lost 0 bases, leaving 8 bases of the junction unmatched. CDR3 length: 15 amino acids. The starting material was tumor tissue, obtained from a patient whose treatment was nephrectomy without radiotherapy. The receptor comes from a human donor with renal cell carcinoma. The rearrangement links TRBV30 to TRBJ1-6; 8 nucleotides agree with TRBD1. The CDR3 here is CAWSVQGVVRSPLHF. The DNA of the CDR3 is TGTGCCTGGAGTGTACAGGGGGTTGTTCGGTCACCCCTCCACTTT.